What follows describes a single T cell receptor (beta chain). The sample belongs to a study of human T cells and chemical hapten exposure. Germline assignment: CDR1 DFQATT and CDR2 SNEGSKA (reference sequence). This CDR3 region has 14 residues. J gave up 6 bases and V 5 bases, and 8 bases lay outside the gene matches. Time point noted: patch test 3, about 24 weeks after DPC sensitization. Regarding treatment: therapeutic diphenylcyclopropenone sensitization with weekly scalp DPC. Unfractionated whole blood was the source from which total RNA was extracted. TCRdb reanalysed the RACE reads using MiXCR and keeps one entry per CDR3 protein. The profile shows 95,000 to 150,000 distinct CDR3 sequences, about 10% of them singletons.

This specimen was whole blood, taken in connection with sensitization to the hapten diphenylcyclopropenone (DPC). This TCR derives from a woman aged 45-65 years with alopecia areata. Some clones in this sample may be carry-over from other donors' samples. The chain carries TRBV20-1 and TRBJ1-4; 8 nucleotides align to TRBD1. The DNA for the CDR3 is TGCAGTGCTCCAGGGGGCGGGCCGGATGAAAAACTGTTTTTT. It is translated as CSAPGGGPDEKLFF.